This T cell receptor beta chain derives from a study of T-cell memory formation after mild COVID-19. TCRalpha and TCRbeta libraries used 5'RACE with constant-segment primers and UMIs. TCRdb recomputed calls from the 5' RACE reads with MiXCR, one row per CDR3 protein. Here the sample spans approximately 400,000 distinct CDR3 sequences, more than 15% being singletons. The V end was cut by 0 bases, the J end by 9 bases, with 10 bases between. Germline-derived CDR1 and CDR2 are SGHTS and YDEGEE. This CDR3 comprises 13 residues. Whole-study findings and limits: Contracting clones from day 15 to 85 had balanced CD4/CD8; later expanders favoured CD4+. Contracting CD4+ clones sat mainly in CM and EM; CD8+ in EMRA. Detection of some responders pre-infection suggested pre-existing cross-reactive memory T cells participated.

In the case of this clonotype: Its specificity is unknown.

The source of this sequence is a young man who had mild COVID-19 (a few samples of this study predate the infection). Cell type and time point are not known. The chain employs TRBV5-8 and TRBJ1-5; D is unclear. Input material: PBMCs or a T cell subset sorted from them (not recorded which). The CDR3 spells CASSLAMSWPQHF. As DNA, the CDR3 is TGTGCCAGCAGCTTGGCTATGAGTTGGCCCCAGCATTTT.